The 14 T cell receptor beta chains given below trace back to one sample, sequenced in a study of T-cell reconstitution after alpha-beta-depleted transplantation in children. Unique molecular identifiers were incorporated when the TCRbeta library was constructed. Each CDR3 protein gets one entry after TCRdb re-called the PCR reads with MiXCR. The table lists 85,000 to 120,000 distinct CDR3 sequences, around 5.9% of them singletons. The sequences come from PBMCs, mostly from graft donor cells, collected 60 days after TCRalphabeta/CD19-depleted stem cell transplant. These receptors all come from a female patient aged 2-9 years who had a stem cell transplant for Fanconi anemia, so the T cells may come from the graft donor.

This clonotype was detected many times. The rearrangement joins TRBV18 to TRBJ2-3, with D unresolved. This CDR3 has 15 residues. Trimming stripped 3 bases from V and 0 bases from J, with 10 bases between. Germline CDR1 is KGHSH and CDR2 is LQKENI. In DNA form, the CDR3 reads TGTGCCAGCTCACCCCTACTTTCTAGCACAGATACGCAGTATTTT. Its translation: CASSPLLSSTDTQYF. The variable domain in full, with the rest retrieved from reference TRBV18 and TRBJ2-3, is NAGVMQNPRHLVRRRGQEARLRCSPMKGHSHVYWYRQLPEEGLKFMVYLQKENIIDESGMPKERFSAEFPKEGPSILRIQQVVRGDSAAYFCASSPLLSSTDTQYFGPGTRLTVL.

This clonotype turned up a few times. This chain joins TRBV20-1 and TRBJ2-7; weak D call: TRBD2 (5 bases). The V gene's germline CDR1 is DFQATT and CDR2 SNEGSKA (reference sequence). V was clipped by 4 bases and J by 1 base, with 14 bases between them. This CDR3 has 14 residues. The CDR3 protein is CSAILRASSYEQYF. In DNA, the CDR3 is TGCAGTGCTATTCTGCGGGCATCATCCTACGAGCAGTACTTC.

At least ten counts were recorded for this clonotype. The CDR3 DNA follows: TGTGCCAGCAGTTTCATTGTCGGGGAGGTTCAAGAGACCCAGTACTTC. It specifies CASSFIVGEVQETQYF. The chain recombines TRBV12-3 or TRBV12-4 with TRBJ2-5; D perhaps matches TRBD2 (6 bases). CDR3 length equals 16 residues. Trimming stripped 3 bases from V and 2 bases from J, with 16 bases between.

Concerning this clonotype: The junction shows a germline mismatch at one end, possibly a read error. This chain uses TRBV7-7 with TRBJ2-7; 9 bases are a match to TRBD2. CDR3 size: 19 residues. The germline V gene has CDR1 SSHAT and CDR2 FNYEAQ (reference sequence). The CDR3 region has the DNA TGTGCCTGCAGTTTGCCACGAGAAGGGGCCGGGACTAGCCCCTACGAGCAGTACTTC. Protein product: CACSLPREGAGTSPYEQYF.

This clonotype was recorded many times. The chain is built from TRBV7-6 and TRBJ2-1; 11 nucleotides match TRBD2. The trim removed 0 bases at V and 4 bases at J, leaving 11 bases unmatched. CDR1 is SGHVS and CDR2 is FNYEAQ in the germline V gene. This CDR3 is 19 amino acids long. Here the CDR3 reads CASSLAPPLSGRAYNEQFF. DNA for the CDR3: TGTGCCAGCAGCTTAGCCCCCCCCCTTAGCGGGAGGGCTTACAATGAGCAGTTCTTC. The variable domain in full, with the rest retrieved from reference TRBV7-6 and TRBJ2-1, is GAGVSQSPRYKVTKRGQDVALRCDPISGHVSLYWYRQALGQGPEFLTYFNYEAQQDKSGLPNDRFSAERPEGSISTLTIQRTEQRDSAMYRCASSLAPPLSGRAYNEQFFGPGTRLTVL.

This clonotype was seen only a few times. The chain has TRBV30 and TRBJ2-1, with D unclear. Germline CDR1 GTSNPN, CDR2 SVGIG (reference sequence). V was clipped by 2 bases and J by 10 bases, with 9 bases between them. This CDR3 comprises 11 residues. The CDR3 is CAWSPGWEQFF. CDR3 in DNA: TGTGCCTGGAGTCCCGGGTGGGAGCAGTTCTTC.

This clonotype has a count of ten or more. V and J are TRBV5-1 and TRBJ2-7; the D gene is possibly TRBD1 (6 bases). The V gene lost 3 bases and the J gene lost 3 bases, with 16 bases spanning the gap. This CDR3 is 15 amino acids long. Germline V gives CDR1 SGHRS, CDR2 YFSETQ. The CDR3, as DNA: TGCGCCAGCAGCTGGGGGCTAGACAATTACTACGAGCAGTACTTC. Translation gives CASSWGLDNYYEQYF. The full variable domain, rest sourced from reference TRBV5-1 and TRBJ2-7, is KAGVTQTPRYLIKTRGQQVTLSCSPISGHRSVSWYQQTPGQGLQFLFEYFSETQRNKGNFPGRFSGRQFSNSRSEMNVSTLELGDSALYLCASSWGLDNYYEQYFGPGTRLTVT.

This sequence joins TRBV7-2 and TRBJ2-1; D is perhaps TRBD1 (6 bases). The CDR3 consists of 17 residues. The germline V gene has CDR1 SGHTA and CDR2 FQGNSA. V lost 0 bases and J lost 0, with 12 bases in between. CDR3 protein: CASSLATGLGSYNEQFF. The CDR3 nucleotides are TGTGCCAGCAGCTTAGCGACAGGCCTAGGCTCCTACAATGAGCAGTTCTTC.

This clonotype showed up many times. The V and J genes are TRBV7-2 and TRBJ2-7; tentatively, D is TRBD1 or TRBD2 (5 bases each). There are 14 residues in the CDR3. V gave up 6 bases and J gave up 3 bases, with 15 bases separating them. CDR1 and CDR2 from the germline V gene are SGHTA and FQGNSA. The CDR3 is CASRTTVQGYEQYF. The CDR3 DNA is TGTGCCAGCAGGACTACCGTCCAGGGCTACGAGCAGTACTTC.

This sequence joins TRBV27 and TRBJ2-1, with 9 bases matching TRBD2. The CDR3 runs to 15 residues. CDR1 MNHEY and CDR2 SMNVEV come from the germline V gene (reference sequence). V lost 8 bases and J lost 4; bases outside the gene matches: 9. CDR3 loop: CASRRAGGRYNEQFF. The CDR3 region has the DNA TGTGCCAGCCGGAGAGCGGGAGGTCGGTACAATGAGCAGTTCTTC.

At least ten counts were recorded for this clonotype. This chain links TRBV11-2 with TRBJ2-5; no firm D call. The CDR3 has 15 amino acids. The V end lost 1 base, the J end lost 4 bases, and 13 bases lay between the germline ends. Germline V gene data show CDR1 as SGHAT and CDR2 as FQNNGV. The CDR3 here is CASSLGPGRGETQYF. The CDR3 DNA sequence: TGTGCCAGCAGCTTAGGTCCGGGCCGTGGAGAGACCCAGTACTTC.

This clonotype was found a few times. The genes are TRBV7-2 and TRBJ2-1; 7 nucleotides align to TRBD2. Trimming at V came to 1 base and at J to 5 bases, leaving 5 bases not matched to a gene. Per germline, CDR1 SGHTA and CDR2 FQGNSA. The CDR3 contains 15 residues. The CDR3 sequence: CASSLEVAGNNEQFF. CDR3 nucleotide sequence: TGTGCCAGCAGCTTAGAGGTAGCGGGCAACAATGAGCAGTTCTTC.

J is TRBJ2-5 and V is TRBV9, with 8 bases aligning to TRBD2. Losses at the gene ends were 0 bases for V and 5 bases for J; bases not matched to a gene: 3. In germline, CDR1 is SGDLS, CDR2 YYNGEE. The CDR3 totals 14 residues. The CDR3 DNA sequence: TGTGCCAGCAGCGTAGATACGGGGGGGGAGACCCAGTACTTC. It yields the protein CASSVDTGGETQYF.

This clonotype was observed a handful of times. This chain joins TRBV11-2 and TRBJ1-4, with no clear D. V was pared by 5 bases and J by 0 bases, with 10 bases between. The CDR3 contains 15 residues. Germline CDR1 is SGHAT and CDR2 is FQNNGV. This chain's CDR3 is CASSPQIATNEKLFF. DNA for the CDR3: TGTGCCAGCAGCCCCCAGATCGCAACTAATGAAAAACTGTTTTTT. The whole variable domain, filled in from reference TRBV11-2 and TRBJ1-4, reads EAGVAQSPRYKIIEKRQSVAFWCNPISGHATLYWYQQILGQGPKLLIQFQNNGVVDDSQLPKDRFSAERLKGVDSTLKIQPAKLEDSAVYLCASSPQIATNEKLFFGSGTQLSVL.